This T cell receptor beta chain was sequenced during a study of beta chain features in type 1 diabetes. About this clone: Its specificity is not known.

Study findings and constraints: Among all four CD4+ subsets, Type 1 diabetes patients had TCRB CDR3s that were moderately but significantly shorter. Healthy donors had naive, central memory and Treg TCRB repertoires that appeared less similar than those seen among patients.

After removal of 4 bases from V and 6 bases from J, the junction contained 14 bases not matched to a gene. Germline lookup yields CDR1 SGHDT and CDR2 YYEEEE. The length of the CDR3 is 16 residues. Every bit of the isolated RNA underwent reverse transcription, so sequencing read expressed TCRB transcripts. Some clones are missing from TCRdb's copy, which holds only in-frame ones; the method was immunoSEQ multiplex PCR. The profile shows 150,000 to 190,000 clones, approximately 8.1% of them singletons. The sequence derives from a man between 18 and 29 years old in good health. The sequencing sample was made of central memory CD4+ T cells from blood. The V call is TRBV5-6, the J call TRBJ2-7; 9 bases fit TRBD2. Written as DNA, the CDR3 is TGTGCCAGCAGCAGCCAAAAGCGGGGGGTTTGGGGCGAGCAGTACTTC. The encoded protein is CASSSQKRGVWGEQYF.